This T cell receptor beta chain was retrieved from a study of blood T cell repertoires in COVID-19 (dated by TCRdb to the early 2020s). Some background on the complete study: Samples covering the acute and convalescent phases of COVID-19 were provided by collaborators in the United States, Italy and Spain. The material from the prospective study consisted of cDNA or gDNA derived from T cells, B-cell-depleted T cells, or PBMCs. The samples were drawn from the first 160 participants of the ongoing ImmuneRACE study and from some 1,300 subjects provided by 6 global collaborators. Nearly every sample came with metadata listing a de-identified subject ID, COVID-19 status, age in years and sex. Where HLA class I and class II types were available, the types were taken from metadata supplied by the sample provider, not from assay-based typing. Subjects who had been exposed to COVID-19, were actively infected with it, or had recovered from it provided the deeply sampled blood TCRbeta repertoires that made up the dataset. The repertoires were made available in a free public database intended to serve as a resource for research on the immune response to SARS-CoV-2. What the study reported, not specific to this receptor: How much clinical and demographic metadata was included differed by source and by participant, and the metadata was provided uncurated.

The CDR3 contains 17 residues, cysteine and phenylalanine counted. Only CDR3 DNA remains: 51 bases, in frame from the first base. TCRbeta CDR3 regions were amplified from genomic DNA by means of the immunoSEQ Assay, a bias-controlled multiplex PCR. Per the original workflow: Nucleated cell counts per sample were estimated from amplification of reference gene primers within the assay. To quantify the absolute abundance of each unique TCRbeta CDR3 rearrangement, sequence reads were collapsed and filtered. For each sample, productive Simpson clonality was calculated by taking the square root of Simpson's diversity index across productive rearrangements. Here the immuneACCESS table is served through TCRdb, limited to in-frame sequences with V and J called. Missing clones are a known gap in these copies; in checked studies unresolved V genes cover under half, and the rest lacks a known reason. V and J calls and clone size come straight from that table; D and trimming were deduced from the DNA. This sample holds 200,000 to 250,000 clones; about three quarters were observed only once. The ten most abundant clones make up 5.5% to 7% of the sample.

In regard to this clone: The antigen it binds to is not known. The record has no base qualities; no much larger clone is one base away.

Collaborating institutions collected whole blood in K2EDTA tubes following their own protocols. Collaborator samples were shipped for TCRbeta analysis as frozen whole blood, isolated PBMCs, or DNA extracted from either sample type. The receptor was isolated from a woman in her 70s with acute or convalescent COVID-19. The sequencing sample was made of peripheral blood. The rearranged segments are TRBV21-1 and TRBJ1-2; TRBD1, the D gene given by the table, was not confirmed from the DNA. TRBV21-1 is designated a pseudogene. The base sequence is TGTGCCAGCAGCAAAGGGGGGCCACAGGGAGAAGGGTATGGCTACACCTTC. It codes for CASSKGGPQGEGYGYTF.